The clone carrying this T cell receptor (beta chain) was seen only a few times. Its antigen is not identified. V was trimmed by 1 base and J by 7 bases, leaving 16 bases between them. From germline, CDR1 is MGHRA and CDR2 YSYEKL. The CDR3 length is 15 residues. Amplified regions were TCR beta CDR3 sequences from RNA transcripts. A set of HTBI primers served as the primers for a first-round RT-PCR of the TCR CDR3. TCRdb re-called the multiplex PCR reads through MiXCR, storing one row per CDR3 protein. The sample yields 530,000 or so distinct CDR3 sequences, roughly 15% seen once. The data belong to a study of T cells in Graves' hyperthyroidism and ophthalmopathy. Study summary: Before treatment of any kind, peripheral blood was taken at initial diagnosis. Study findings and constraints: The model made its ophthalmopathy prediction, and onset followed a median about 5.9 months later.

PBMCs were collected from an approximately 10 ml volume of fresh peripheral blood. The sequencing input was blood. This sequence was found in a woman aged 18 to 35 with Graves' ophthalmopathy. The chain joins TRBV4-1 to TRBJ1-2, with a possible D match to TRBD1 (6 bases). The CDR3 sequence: CASSQGQASWGGYTF. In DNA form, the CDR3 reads TGCGCCAGCAGCCAAGGACAGGCCAGTTGGGGTGGCTACACCTTC.